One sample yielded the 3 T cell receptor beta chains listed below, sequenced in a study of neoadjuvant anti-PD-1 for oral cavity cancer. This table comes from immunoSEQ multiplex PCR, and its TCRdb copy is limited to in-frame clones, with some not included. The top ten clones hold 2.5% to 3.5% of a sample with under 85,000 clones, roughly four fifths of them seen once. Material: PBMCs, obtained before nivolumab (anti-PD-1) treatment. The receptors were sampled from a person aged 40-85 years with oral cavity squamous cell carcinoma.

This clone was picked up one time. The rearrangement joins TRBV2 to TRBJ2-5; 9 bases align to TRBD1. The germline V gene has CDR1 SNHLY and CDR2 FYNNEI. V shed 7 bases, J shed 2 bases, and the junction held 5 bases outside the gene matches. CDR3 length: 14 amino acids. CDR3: CASNQQGAQETQYF. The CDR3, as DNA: TGTGCCAGCAACCAACAGGGGGCGCAAGAGACCCAGTACTTC.

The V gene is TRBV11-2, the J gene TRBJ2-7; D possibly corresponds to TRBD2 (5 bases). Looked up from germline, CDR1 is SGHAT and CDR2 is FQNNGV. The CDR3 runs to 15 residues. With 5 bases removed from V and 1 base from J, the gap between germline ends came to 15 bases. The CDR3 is CASSPSRALSYEQYF. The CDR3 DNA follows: TGTGCCAGCAGCCCTAGCCGAGCCCTATCCTACGAGCAGTACTTC.

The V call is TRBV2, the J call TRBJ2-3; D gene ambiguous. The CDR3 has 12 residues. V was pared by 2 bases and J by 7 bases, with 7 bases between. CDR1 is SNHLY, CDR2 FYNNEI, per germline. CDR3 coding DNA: TGTGCCAGCAGTGAATCTATGAATACGCAGTATTTT. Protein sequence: CASSESMNTQYF.